The 10 T cell receptor beta chains listed next were all sequenced from one sample in a study of T-cell reconstitution after alpha-beta-depleted transplantation in children. Unique molecular identifiers featured in how the TCRbeta library was prepared. TCRdb analysed the PCR reads with MiXCR anew, one entry per CDR3 protein. The sample holds hundreds of thousands of distinct CDR3 sequences, under 15% seen once. Material: PBMCs, obtained before TCRalphabeta/CD19-depleted stem cell transplant. These receptor sequences come from a girl aged 2 to 9 with congenital amegakaryocytic thrombocytopenia, due to receive a stem cell transplant.

At least ten counts were recorded for this clonotype. This chain uses TRBV20-1 with TRBJ1-6, with D possibly matching TRBD1 (6 bases). The CDR3 loop spans 15 amino acids. Looked up from germline, CDR1 is DFQATT and CDR2 is SNEGSKA (reference sequence). V dropped 4 bases and J dropped 4 bases, with 14 bases sitting between them. CDR3 protein: CSATRTGTYNSPLHF. The CDR3 DNA is TGCAGTGCTACTCGCACCGGGACATATAATTCACCCCTCCACTTT.

There are many counts of this clonotype. The chain employs TRBV12-3 or TRBV12-4 and TRBJ2-5, with D uncertain. The CDR3 has 13 residues. V gave up 3 bases and J gave up 2 bases, with 7 bases separating them. The DNA for the CDR3 is TGTGCCAGCAGTTTGGTAGAGCAAGAGACCCAGTACTTC. Translating gives CASSLVEQETQYF.

The genes are TRBV29-1 and TRBJ2-3; weak D call: TRBD2 (7 bases). The ends were cut back, 8 bases at V and 0 bases at J, with 18 bases in the middle. The CDR3 has 15 amino acids. From germline, CDR1 is SQVTM and CDR2 ANQGSEA. The CDR3 bases are TGCAGCCTTGGGGGCGGGAGCGTGAGCACAGATACGCAGTATTTT. This translates into CSLGGGSVSTDTQYF.

This clonotype appeared many times. The chain uses TRBV12-3 or TRBV12-4 and TRBJ2-7; D may correspond to TRBD1 or TRBD2 (5 bases each). The CDR3 has 15 residues. V gave up 1 base and J gave up 2 bases, with 12 bases separating them. CDR3 coding DNA: TGTGCCAGCAGTTTAGGTGGGACGATCACCTACGAGCAGTACTTC. As protein: CASSLGGTITYEQYF.

Worth noting for this clonotype: This may stem from a read error, because a much larger clone lies one nucleotide away. CDR3 sequence: CASRWTGDSDTQHF. The CDR3 coding sequence is TGCGCCAGCAGGTGGACAGGGGATTCAGATACGCAGCATTTT. The rearrangement joins TRBV5-1 to TRBJ2-3; TRBD1 matches at 9 bases. The J call may be incorrect, as the DNA end agrees better with TRBJ1-5. Germline CDR1 is SGHRS and CDR2 is YFSETQ. The CDR3 is 14 residues long.

The chain carries TRBV14 and TRBJ1-3; TRBD1 might be the D (6 bases). Germline CDR1 is SGHDN and CDR2 is FVKESK. The V gene lost 4 bases and the J gene lost 0 bases, with 13 bases spanning the gap. The CDR3 is 16 residues long. For the CDR3, the DNA is TGTGCCAGCAGCCGAAGACAGGAGAGCTCTGGAAACACCATATATTTT. Its translation is CASSRRQESSGNTIYF.

There are many counts of this clonotype. The J gene is TRBJ2-5, the V gene TRBV20-1; a weak D match, TRBD1 (6 bases). CDR1 and CDR2 (germline): DFQATT, SNEGSKA (reference sequence). V dropped 2 bases and J dropped 7 bases, with 8 bases sitting between them. CDR3 length: 11 residues. The CDR3 region is CSARQTGTQYF. DNA for the CDR3: TGCAGTGCTAGACAGACAGGGACCCAGTACTTC.

At least ten counts were recorded for this clonotype. The chain recombines TRBV20-1 with TRBJ2-3, with TRBD2 matching over 12 bases. The CDR3 covers 16 residues. Germline V gene data show CDR1 as DFQATT and CDR2 as SNEGSKA (reference sequence). J lost 8 bases, V lost 6 bases, and 15 bases had no gene match. CDR3: CSAIPLAGGLGGTQYF. The CDR3 bases are TGCAGTGCCATACCACTAGCGGGAGGCCTGGGGGGTACGCAGTATTTT.

The table lists this clonotype with many counts. The CDR3 DNA sequence: TGCAGTGCTAGCGATACCTCCTACAATGAGCAGTTCTTC. This encodes CSASDTSYNEQFF. This sequence joins TRBV20-1 and TRBJ2-1; D not certain. The CDR3 contains 13 residues. CDR1 and CDR2 (germline): DFQATT, SNEGSKA (reference sequence). V lost 3 bases and J lost 0, with 6 bases in between.

This clonotype has at least ten counts. The chain uses TRBV10-3 and TRBJ2-2; D unclear. CDR3 length: 13 residues. Germline V CDR1 and CDR2: ENHRY, SYGVKD. The V end was cut by 7 bases, the J end by 6 bases, with 12 bases between. The CDR3 spells CAINDAAAGELFF. The CDR3 region has the DNA TGTGCCATCAACGACGCGGCTGCCGGGGAGCTGTTTTTT.